A single sample gave rise to the 10 T cell receptor beta chains below, sequenced in a study of blood T cell repertoires in COVID-19. Clones were read by immunoSEQ multiplex PCR, and TCRdb kept only the in-frame ones, dropping some. This table holds 130,000 to 150,000 clones, around 79% found once. What was sequenced was peripheral blood. The receptor source for this set is a woman aged 70-85 years with COVID-19, enrolled during active disease.

This chain uses TRBV6-5 with TRBJ1-6; the match to TRBD1 covers 7 bases. This CDR3 is built from 14 residues. After removal of 5 bases from V and 6 bases from J, the junction contained 4 bases not matched to a gene. CDR1 and CDR2 (germline): MNHEY, SVGAGI. The CDR3 here is CASSSRDSNSPLHF. The CDR3 coding sequence is TGTGCCAGCAGTAGCCGGGACAGTAATTCACCCCTCCACTTT.

V is TRBV2 and J is TRBJ1-2; tentative D call: TRBD1 (5 bases). CDR1 and CDR2 (germline): SNHLY, FYNNEI. V lost 3 bases, J lost 3 bases, and 11 bases lay in between. The CDR3 length is 14 residues. The CDR3 sequence: CASSDKGYDYGYTF. In DNA, the CDR3 is TGTGCCAGCAGTGATAAGGGGTATGACTATGGCTACACCTTC. The full variable domain, in which reference TRBV2 and TRBJ1-2 provide the parts outside the CDR3, is EPEVTQTPSHQVTQMGQEVILRCVPISNHLYFYWYRQILGQKVEFLVSFYNNEISEKSEIFDDQFSVERPDGSNFTLKIRSTKLEDSAMYFCASSDKGYDYGYTFGSGTRLTVV.

This chain connects TRBV30 to TRBJ1-4, with TRBD1 identical over 7 bases. V was pared by 2 bases and J by 5 bases, with 5 bases of the junction left unmatched. CDR1 and CDR2 from the germline V gene are GTSNPN and SVGIG (reference sequence). This CDR3 is 14 amino acids long. The CDR3, as DNA: TGTGCCTGGAGTCAGACAGGGCTAAATGAAAAACTGTTTTTT. It specifies CAWSQTGLNEKLFF.

V is TRBV4-2 and J is TRBJ1-4, with no clear D. V dropped 2 bases and J dropped 3 bases, with 10 bases sitting between them. The CDR3 runs to 15 residues. Per germline, CDR1 LGHNA and CDR2 YNFKEQ. CDR3 loop: CASSQWRGPNEKLFF. The CDR3 region has the DNA TGTGCCAGCAGCCAATGGAGAGGGCCTAATGAAAAACTGTTTTTT.

This chain connects TRBV3-1 (or the pseudogene TRBV3-2) to TRBJ2-5, with TRBD1 matching 7 bases. The junction had 8 bases not matched to a gene; V was cut back by 4 bases and J by 3 bases. The CDR3 is made up of 15 amino acids. Per the germline V gene, CDR1 is LGHDT and CDR2 is YNNKEL (reference sequence). The CDR3 coding sequence is TGTGCCAGCAGCCGCTCCGGGACAGACAAAGAGACCCAGTACTTC. Translation: CASSRSGTDKETQYF.

This chain links TRBV25-1 with TRBJ1-2; D is ambiguous. V lost 4 bases, J lost 8 bases, and 17 bases lay in between. This CDR3 has 14 amino acids. Germline V gene lookup returns CDR1 MGHDK and CDR2 SYGVNS. For the CDR3, the DNA is TGTGCCAGCAGTGGAGACCATACCTCGAGGGGCTACACCTTC. As protein: CASSGDHTSRGYTF.

The chain carries TRBV9 and TRBJ1-2, with unresolved D. Looked up from germline, CDR1 is SGDLS and CDR2 is YYNGEE. This CDR3 has 15 residues. V was clipped by 3 bases and J by 2 bases, with 14 bases between them. The CDR3 nucleotides are TGTGCCAGCAGCGCGGCGGCAGAGAAGAACTATGGCTACACCTTC. Translated: CASSAAAEKNYGYTF. Full variable domain (remainder filled in from reference TRBV9 and TRBJ1-2): DSGVTQTPKHLITATGQRVTLRCSPRSGDLSVYWYQQSLDQGLQFLIQYYNGEERAKGNILERFSAQQFPDLHSELNLSSLELGDSALYFCASSAAAEKNYGYTFGSGTRLTVV.

V is TRBV5-1 and J is TRBJ1-3, with a possible D match to TRBD1 (6 bases). The germline gives CDR1 SGHRS, CDR2 YFSETQ. The CDR3 loop spans 15 amino acids. Trimming took off 0 bases at V and 1 base at J, with 8 bases between the two ends. The CDR3 nucleotides are TGCGCCAGCAGCTTGGACGGACAGTCTGGAAACACCATATATTTT. Translating gives CASSLDGQSGNTIYF.

The CDR3 region has the DNA TGTGCCAGCAGTAATCCGGGGGACAGGGGAATCTACGAGCAGTACTTC. Its translation: CASSNPGDRGIYEQYF. The rearrangement links TRBV27 to TRBJ2-7, with TRBD1 matching over 10 bases. The CDR3 length is 16 residues. Losses at the gene ends were 5 bases for V and 3 bases for J; bases not matched to a gene: 10. Germline CDR1 is MNHEY and CDR2 is SMNVEV (reference sequence).

This chain connects TRBV4-2 to TRBJ1-5, with a possible D match to TRBD1 (5 bases). V was clipped by 6 bases and J by 7 bases, with 13 bases between them. The CDR3 extends over 13 amino acids. Germline V gene data show CDR1 as LGHNA and CDR2 as YNFKEQ. The CDR3 loop is CASSQGEEQPQHF. The CDR3 DNA reads as TGTGCCAGCAGTCAGGGTGAGGAGCAGCCCCAGCATTTT.